This T cell receptor (beta chain) was recorded in a study of T cell responses to AZD1222 COVID-19 vaccine. Produced via immunoSEQ multiplex PCR; TCRdb's table is partial and in-frame only. The repertoire holds approximately 140,000 clones, approximately 90% seen once, with about 3.2% in the top ten. The CDR3 length is 16 residues. Trimming removed 0 bases from V and 3 bases from J, with 14 bases in between. Germline CDR1 and CDR2: SNHLY and FYNNEI. The source was peripheral blood, collected 28 days after the second AZD1222 dose. This receptor was obtained from an adult who received the AZD1222 COVID-19 vaccine. The chain links TRBV2 to TRBJ1-2; TRBD1 might be the D (5 bases). The CDR3 spells CASSEARRGGDYGYTF. The DNA for the CDR3 is TGTGCCAGCAGTGAAGCCAGGCGGGGAGGGGACTATGGCTACACCTTC.